Listed below are T cell receptor beta chains from one sample, sequenced in a study of T cells in Graves' hyperthyroidism and ophthalmopathy. TCRdb used MiXCR to reprocess the multiplex PCR reads, holding one entry per CDR3 protein. The repertoire consists of about 320,000 distinct CDR3 sequences, with roughly 15% occurring once and the leading ten covering 33%. The sequencing input was blood. These receptors originate from a young man with Graves' hyperthyroidism. CDR3s include the opening cysteine and the closing phenylalanine or tryptophan. D genes are given only for firm matches. Where a row states a size, it is once, few, many or the class of an expanded clone; other rows omit it.

TRBD1	TRBV24-1	TRBJ1-1	many	CATTPAPGQGGYGTEAFF	TGTGCCACCACGCCCGCGCCGGGACAGGGTGGATATGGCACTGAAGCTTTCTTT
.	TRBV29-1	TRBJ2-1	many	CSVDRRTNEQFF	TGCAGCGTTGATAGGCGAACAAATGAGCAGTTCTTC
TRBD2	TRBV2	TRBJ2-1	many	CASSELTSAYNEQFF	TGTGCCAGCAGTGAATTGACTAGCGCCTACAATGAGCAGTTCTTC
.	TRBV6-2/TRBV6-3	TRBJ2-1	.	CASSPGGEGQFF	TGTGCCAGCAGTCCTGGAGGGGAAGGGCAGTTCTTC
TRBD1	TRBV20-1	TRBJ1-1	.	CSAREGANTEAFF	TGCAGTGCTAGGGAGGGGGCGAACACTGAAGCTTTCTTT
TRBD1	TRBV5-1	TRBJ2-2	.	CASSLGQGTTGELFF	TGCGCCAGCAGCCTCGGACAGGGTACCACCGGGGAGCTGTTTTTT
TRBD2	TRBV5-1	TRBJ2-3	many	CASSQSLAGGPDTQYF	TGCGCCAGCAGCCAGTCACTAGCGGGAGGGCCAGATACGCAGTATTTT
.	TRBV19	TRBJ1-5	.	CASSISAASNQPQHF	TGTGCCAGTAGTATAAGTGCAGCTAGCAATCAGCCCCAGCATTTT
TRBD2	TRBV20-1	TRBJ2-3	.	CSALGGGEGSTDTQYF	TGCAGTGCCCTCGGGGGGGGAGAAGGTAGCACAGATACGCAGTATTTT
.	TRBV5-4	TRBJ1-4	few	CASSLNRDNSEKLFF	TGTGCCAGCAGCTTAAACCGGGACAACAGTGAAAAACTGTTTTTT
.	TRBV4-1	TRBJ2-4	.	CASSQSGKDIQYF	TGCGCCAGCAGCCAGTCAGGAAAGGACATTCAGTACTTC
.	TRBV12-3/TRBV12-4	TRBJ2-7	few	CASSPSGGGREQYF	TGTGCCAGCAGCCCCTCGGGCGGAGGGCGGGAGCAGTACTTC
.	TRBV29-1	TRBJ2-7	many	CSAMSGSYEQYF	TGCAGCGCGATGTCGGGGTCCTACGAGCAGTACTTC
.	TRBV27	TRBJ2-2	many	CASSFWTLNTGELFF	TGTGCCAGCAGTTTTTGGACACTGAACACCGGGGAGCTGTTTTTT
.	TRBV2	TRBJ1-1	many	CASSGLGISNTEAFF	TGTGCCAGCAGTGGCCTCGGTATCTCAAACACTGAAGCTTTCTTT
.	TRBV7-9	TRBJ2-4	few	CASSLDRLASLGKNIQYF	TGTGCCAGCAGCTTAGACAGATTAGCGTCCCTGGGCAAAAACATTCAGTACTTC
.	TRBV2	TRBJ2-7	many	CASSHDGSSYEQYF	TGTGCCAGCAGTCACGACGGGAGCTCCTACGAGCAGTACTTC